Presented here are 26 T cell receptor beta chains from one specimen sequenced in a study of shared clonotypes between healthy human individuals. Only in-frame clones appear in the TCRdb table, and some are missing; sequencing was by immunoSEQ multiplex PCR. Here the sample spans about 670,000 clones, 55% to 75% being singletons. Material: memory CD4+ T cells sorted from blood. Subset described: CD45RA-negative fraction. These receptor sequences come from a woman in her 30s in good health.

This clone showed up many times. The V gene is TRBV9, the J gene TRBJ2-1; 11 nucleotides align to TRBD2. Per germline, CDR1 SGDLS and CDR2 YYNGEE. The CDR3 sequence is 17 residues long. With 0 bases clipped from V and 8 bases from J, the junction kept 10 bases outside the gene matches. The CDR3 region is CASSVGHTSGRSYEQFF. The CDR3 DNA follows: TGTGCCAGCAGCGTAGGACATACTAGCGGGAGAAGCTATGAGCAGTTCTTC.

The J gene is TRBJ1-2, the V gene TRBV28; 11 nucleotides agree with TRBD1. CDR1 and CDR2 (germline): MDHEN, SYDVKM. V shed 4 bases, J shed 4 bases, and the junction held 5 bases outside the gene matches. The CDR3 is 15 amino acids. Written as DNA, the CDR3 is TGTGCCAGCAGTTATGGACAGGGGGCTGGCTATGGCTACACCTTC. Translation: CASSYGQGAGYGYTF.

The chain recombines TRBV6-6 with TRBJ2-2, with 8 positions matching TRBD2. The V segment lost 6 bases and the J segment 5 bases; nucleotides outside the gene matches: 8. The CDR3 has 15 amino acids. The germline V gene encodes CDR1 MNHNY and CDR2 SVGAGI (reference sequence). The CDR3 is CASRPAGEITGELFF. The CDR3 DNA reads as TGTGCCAGCAGGCCAGCGGGGGAGATTACCGGGGAGCTGTTTTTT.

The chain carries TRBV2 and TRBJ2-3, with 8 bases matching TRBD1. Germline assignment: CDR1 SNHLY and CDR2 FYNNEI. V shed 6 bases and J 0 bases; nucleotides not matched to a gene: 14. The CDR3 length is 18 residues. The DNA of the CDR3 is TGTGCCAGCAGAGCCGACAGGGGTGGCTCTTATAGCACAGATACGCAGTATTTT. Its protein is CASRADRGGSYSTDTQYF.

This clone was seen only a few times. CDR3 bases: TGTGCCAGCAGCTTGGACAGGGGAGCCTTTAACTATGGCTACACCTTC. It codes for CASSLDRGAFNYGYTF. The chain has TRBV5-4 and TRBJ1-2, with TRBD1 matching 7 bases. Trimming removed 0 bases from V and 1 base from J; junction bases left unmatched: 6. CDR1 SGHNT and CDR2 YYREEE come from the germline V gene (reference sequence). CDR3 length equals 16 residues.

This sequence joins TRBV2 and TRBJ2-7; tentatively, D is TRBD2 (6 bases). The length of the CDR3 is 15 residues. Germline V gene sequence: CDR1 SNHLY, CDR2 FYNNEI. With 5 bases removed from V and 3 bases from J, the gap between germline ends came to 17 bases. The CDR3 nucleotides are TGTGCCAGCAGTCCAAGCCATATGGGGGGCTACGAGCAGTACTTC. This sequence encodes CASSPSHMGGYEQYF.

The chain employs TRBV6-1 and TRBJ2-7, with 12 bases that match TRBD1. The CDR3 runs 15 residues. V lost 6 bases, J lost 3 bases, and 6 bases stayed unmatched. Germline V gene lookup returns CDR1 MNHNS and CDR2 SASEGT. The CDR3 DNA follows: TGTGCCAGCAGCGCCGGGACAGGGGGCCTCTACGAGCAGTACTTC. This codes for CASSAGTGGLYEQYF.

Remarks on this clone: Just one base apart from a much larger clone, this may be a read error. CDR3 sequence (DNA): TGTGCCAGCAGCTCCATCGAGAACTGGCCCGGGACAGGGGGCCTCTGCAATCAGCCCCAGCATTTT. Translation gives CASSSIENWPGTGGLCNQPQHF. The chain has TRBV7-3 and TRBJ1-5, with TRBD1 identical over 12 bases. Germline V gene sequence: CDR1 SGHTA, CDR2 FQGTGA. This CDR3 contains 22 residues. J was trimmed by 2 bases and V by 4 bases; bases with no gene match: 21.

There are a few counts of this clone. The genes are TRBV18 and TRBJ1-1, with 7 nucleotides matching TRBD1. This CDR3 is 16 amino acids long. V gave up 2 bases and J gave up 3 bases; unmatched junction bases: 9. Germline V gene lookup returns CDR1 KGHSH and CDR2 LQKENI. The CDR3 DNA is TGTGCCAGCTCACCATCTTTTGACAGGGACTACACTGAAGCTTTCTTT. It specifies CASSPSFDRDYTEAFF.

The CDR3 nucleotides read TGTGCCAGCAGTCAGCAGGACAGGCCCAACTATGGCTACACCTTC. It translates to CASSQQDRPNYGYTF. The chain recombines TRBV28 with TRBJ1-2, with 7 bases aligning to TRBD1. CDR3 length equals 15 residues. Germline V gives CDR1 MDHEN, CDR2 SYDVKM. The V gene end was trimmed by 5 bases and the J gene end by 2 bases; junction bases not matched to a gene: 8.

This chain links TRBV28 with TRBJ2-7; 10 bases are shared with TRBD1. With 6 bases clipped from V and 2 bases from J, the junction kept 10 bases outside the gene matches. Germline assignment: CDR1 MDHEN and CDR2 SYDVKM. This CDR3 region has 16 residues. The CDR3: CASSHLGGTGAYEQYF. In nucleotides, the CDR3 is TGTGCCAGCAGCCACCTAGGCGGGACAGGGGCCTACGAGCAGTACTTC.

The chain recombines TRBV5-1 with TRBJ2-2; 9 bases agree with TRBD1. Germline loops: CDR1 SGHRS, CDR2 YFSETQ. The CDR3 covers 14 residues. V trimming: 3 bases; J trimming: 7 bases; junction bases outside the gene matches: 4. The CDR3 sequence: CASSWTGEHGELFF. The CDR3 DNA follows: TGCGCCAGCAGCTGGACAGGGGAACACGGGGAGCTGTTTTTT.

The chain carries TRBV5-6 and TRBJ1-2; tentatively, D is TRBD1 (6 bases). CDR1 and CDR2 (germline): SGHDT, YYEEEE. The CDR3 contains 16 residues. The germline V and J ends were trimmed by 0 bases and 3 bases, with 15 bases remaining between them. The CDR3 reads CASSLGANRVYYGYTF. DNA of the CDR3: TGTGCCAGCAGCTTGGGGGCCAACAGGGTTTACTATGGCTACACCTTC.

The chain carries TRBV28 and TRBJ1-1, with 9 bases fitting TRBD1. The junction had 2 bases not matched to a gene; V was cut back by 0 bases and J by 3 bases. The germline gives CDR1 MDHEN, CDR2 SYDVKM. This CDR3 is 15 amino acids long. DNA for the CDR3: TGTGCCAGCAGTTTATGGGACAGGGGCGACACTGAAGCTTTCTTT. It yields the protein CASSLWDRGDTEAFF. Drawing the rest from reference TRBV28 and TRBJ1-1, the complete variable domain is DVKVTQSSRYLVKRTGEKVFLECVQDMDHENMFWYRQDPGLGLRLIYFSYDVKMKEKGDIPEGYSVSREKKERFSLILESASTNQTSMYLCASSLWDRGDTEAFFGQGTRLTVV.

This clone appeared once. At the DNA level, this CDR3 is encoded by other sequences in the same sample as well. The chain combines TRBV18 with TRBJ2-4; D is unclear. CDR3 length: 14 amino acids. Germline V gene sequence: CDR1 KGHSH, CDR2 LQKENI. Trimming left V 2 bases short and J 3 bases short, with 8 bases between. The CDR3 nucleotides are TGTGCCAGCTCACCAGGGCTGGGCAAAAACATTCAGTACTTC. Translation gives CASSPGLGKNIQYF.

The CDR3 protein is CASSTGSGELFF. CDR3 coding DNA: TGTGCCAGTAGTACTGGCTCCGGGGAGCTGTTTTTT. The rearrangement uses TRBV19 and TRBJ2-2; no definite D call. Per the germline V gene, CDR1 is LNHDA and CDR2 is SQIVND (reference sequence). CDR3 length: 12 amino acids. The germline V and J ends were trimmed by 4 bases and 6 bases, with 6 bases remaining between them. The entire variable domain, with the rest obtained from reference TRBV19 and TRBJ2-2, is as follows: DGGITQSPKYLFRKEGQNVTLSCEQNLNHDAMYWYRQDPGQGLRLIYYSQIVNDFQKGDIAEGYSVSREKKESFPLTVTSAQKNPTAFYLCASSTGSGELFFGEGSRLTVL.

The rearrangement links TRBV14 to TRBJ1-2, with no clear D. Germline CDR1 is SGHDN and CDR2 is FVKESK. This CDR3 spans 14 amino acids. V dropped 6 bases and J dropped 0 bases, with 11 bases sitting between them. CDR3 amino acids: CASSPTATNYGYTF. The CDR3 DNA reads TGTGCCAGCAGTCCAACAGCAACTAACTATGGCTACACCTTC. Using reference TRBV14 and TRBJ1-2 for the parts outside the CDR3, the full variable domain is EAGVTQFPSHSVIEKGQTVTLRCDPISGHDNLYWYRRVMGKEIKFLLHFVKESKQDESGMPNNRFLAERTGGTYSTLKVQPAELEDSGVYFCASSPTATNYGYTFGSGTRLTVV.

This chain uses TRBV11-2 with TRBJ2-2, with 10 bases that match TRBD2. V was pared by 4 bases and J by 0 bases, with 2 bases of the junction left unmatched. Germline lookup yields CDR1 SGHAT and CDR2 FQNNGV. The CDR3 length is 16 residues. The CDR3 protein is CASSSLAGANTGELFF. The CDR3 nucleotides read TGTGCCAGCAGCTCTCTAGCGGGAGCGAACACCGGGGAGCTGTTTTTT.

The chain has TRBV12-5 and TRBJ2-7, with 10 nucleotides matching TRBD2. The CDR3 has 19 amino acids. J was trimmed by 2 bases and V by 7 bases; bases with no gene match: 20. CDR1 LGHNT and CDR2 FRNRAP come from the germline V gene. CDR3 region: CASAIITLAGEMGTYEQYF. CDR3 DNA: TGTGCTAGTGCCATCATTACCCTAGCGGGAGAAATGGGGACCTACGAGCAGTACTTC.

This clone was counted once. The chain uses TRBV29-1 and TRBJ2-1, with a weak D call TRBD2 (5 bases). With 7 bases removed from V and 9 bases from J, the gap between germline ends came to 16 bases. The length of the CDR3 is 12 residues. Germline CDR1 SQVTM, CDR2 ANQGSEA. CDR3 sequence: CSADNGGAEQFF. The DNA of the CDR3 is TGCAGCGCCGACAATGGAGGCGCTGAGCAGTTCTTC.

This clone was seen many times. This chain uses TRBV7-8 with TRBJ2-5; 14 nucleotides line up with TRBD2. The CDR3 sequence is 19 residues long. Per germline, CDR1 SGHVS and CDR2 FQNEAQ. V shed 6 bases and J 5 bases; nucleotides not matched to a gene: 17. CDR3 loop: CASSPAGTSGRRVGETQYF. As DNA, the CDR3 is TGTGCCAGCAGTCCGGCCGGGACTAGCGGGAGAAGGGTGGGGGAGACCCAGTACTTC.

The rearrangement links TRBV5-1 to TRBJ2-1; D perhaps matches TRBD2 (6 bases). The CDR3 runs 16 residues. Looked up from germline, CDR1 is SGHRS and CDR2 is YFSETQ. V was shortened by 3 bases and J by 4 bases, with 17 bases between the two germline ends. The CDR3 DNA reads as TGCGCCAGCAGCTCTCTAGGAGGGAATGCATACAATGAGCAGTTCTTC. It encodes CASSSLGGNAYNEQFF.

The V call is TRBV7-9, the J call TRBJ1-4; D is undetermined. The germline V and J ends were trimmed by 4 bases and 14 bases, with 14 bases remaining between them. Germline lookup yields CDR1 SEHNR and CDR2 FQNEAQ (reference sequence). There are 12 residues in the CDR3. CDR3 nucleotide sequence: TGTGCCAGCAGCTCCACTACAAAGGTGCTGTTTTTT. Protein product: CASSSTTKVLFF.

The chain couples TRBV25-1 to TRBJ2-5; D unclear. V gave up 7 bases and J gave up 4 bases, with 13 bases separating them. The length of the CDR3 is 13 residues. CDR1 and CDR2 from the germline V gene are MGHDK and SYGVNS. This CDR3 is CASTQTWGETQYF. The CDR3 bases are TGTGCCAGCACACAGACCTGGGGAGAGACCCAGTACTTC.

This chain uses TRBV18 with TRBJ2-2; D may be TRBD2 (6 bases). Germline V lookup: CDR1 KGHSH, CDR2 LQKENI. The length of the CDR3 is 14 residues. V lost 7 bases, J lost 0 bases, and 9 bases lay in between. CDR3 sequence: CASFGGPNTGELFF. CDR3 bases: TGTGCCAGCTTTGGAGGGCCGAACACCGGGGAGCTGTTTTTT.

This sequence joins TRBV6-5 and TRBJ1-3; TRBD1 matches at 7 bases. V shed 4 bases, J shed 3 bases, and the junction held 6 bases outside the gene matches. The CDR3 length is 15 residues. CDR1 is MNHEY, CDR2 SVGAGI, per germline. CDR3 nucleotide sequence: TGTGCCAGCAGTTTTATGGGACAGAGTGGAAACACCATATATTTT. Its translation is CASSFMGQSGNTIYF.